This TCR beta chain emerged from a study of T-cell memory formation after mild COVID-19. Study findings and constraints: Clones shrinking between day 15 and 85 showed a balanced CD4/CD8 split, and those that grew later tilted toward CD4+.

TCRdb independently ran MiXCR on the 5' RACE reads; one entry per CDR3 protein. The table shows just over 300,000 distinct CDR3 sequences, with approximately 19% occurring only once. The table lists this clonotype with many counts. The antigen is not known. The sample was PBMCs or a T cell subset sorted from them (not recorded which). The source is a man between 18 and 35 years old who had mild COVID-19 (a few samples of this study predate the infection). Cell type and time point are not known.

Written as DNA, the CDR3 is TGTGCCAGCAGCACCTCCCCCTTAGCGGGCAATGAGCAGTTCTTC. Residues: CASSTSPLAGNEQFF. This chain joins TRBV7-2 and TRBJ2-1, with 7 bases lining up with TRBD2. J was trimmed by 6 bases and V by 5 bases; bases with no gene match: 10. Germline values: CDR1 SGHTA, CDR2 FQGNSA. The CDR3 runs to 15 residues.